This T cell receptor beta chain comes out of a study of blood T cell repertoires in COVID-19. At the level of the study: COVID-19 samples, acute and convalescent, were from the United States, Italy and Spain.

Assignments of participants to cohorts depended upon their own reported clinical history. The authors' processing: Reference gene primers were amplified, and this amplification served to estimate nucleated cell counts. The protocol was immunoSEQ multiplex PCR, while the TCRdb copy is restricted to in-frame clones and leaves out a portion. The V and J calls and the clone size are those of that table, but D and trimming were determined from the DNA. The sample holds fewer than 250,000 clones, under 80% seen once. Germline V lookup: CDR1 MGHDK, CDR2 SYGVNS. The length of the CDR3 is 14 residues. J lost 6 bases, V lost 4 bases, and 8 bases had no gene match.

The source is a woman aged 45-60 years with acute COVID-19. J is TRBJ1-2 and V is TRBV25-1, with 7 bases lining up with TRBD1. Sequencing input: PBMCs or T cells enriched from blood (not recorded which). In DNA, the CDR3 is TGTGCCAGCAGTGCCCTGAACAGGGGCGATGGCTACACCTTC. Encoded protein: CASSALNRGDGYTF.